This TCR beta chain is from a study of long-term antiretroviral therapy in people with HIV. The CDR3 spans 14 residues. Germline values: CDR1 SGHRS, CDR2 YFSETQ. Points on this clone: Its antigen is unknown.

Study-level points and caveats: Clones that expanded before ART (that is, prior to treatment) dominated the repertoire at all time points.

With survey level as its setting, the immunoSEQ assay was v3.0. Assay used: immunoSEQ multiplex PCR; TCRdb lists only in-frame clones, some missing. The data contain 21,000 or so clones, roughly 86% of them singletons. The source is a woman between 50 and 59 years old with HIV. The rearrangement uses TRBV5-1 and TRBJ2-5; TRBD1 aligns across 9 bases. Matching the DNA end better, TRBJ2-7 makes the J call doubtful. Sequenced here: unsorted PBMCs, sampled approximately 2.5 years after starting antiretroviral therapy. The CDR3 nucleotides are TGCGCCAGCACTGGAACAGGGGGCGAGTACGAGCAGTACTTC. Amino acid sequence: CASTGTGGEYEQYF.